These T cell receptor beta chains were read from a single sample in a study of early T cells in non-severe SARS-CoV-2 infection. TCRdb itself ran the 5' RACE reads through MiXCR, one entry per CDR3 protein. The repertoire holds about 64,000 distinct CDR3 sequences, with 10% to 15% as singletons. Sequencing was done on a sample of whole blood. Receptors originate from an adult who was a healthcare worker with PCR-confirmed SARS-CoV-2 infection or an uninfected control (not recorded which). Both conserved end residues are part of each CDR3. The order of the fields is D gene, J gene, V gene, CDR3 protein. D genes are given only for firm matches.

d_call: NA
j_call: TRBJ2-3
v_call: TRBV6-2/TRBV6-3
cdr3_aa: CASSYEDTQYF

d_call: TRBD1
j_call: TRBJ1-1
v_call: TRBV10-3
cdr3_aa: CATQQGDMPEAFF

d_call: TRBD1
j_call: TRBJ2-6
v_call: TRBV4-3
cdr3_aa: CASSRDSSSGANVLTF

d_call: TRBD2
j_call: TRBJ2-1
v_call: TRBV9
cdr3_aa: CASSVGEGNNEQFF

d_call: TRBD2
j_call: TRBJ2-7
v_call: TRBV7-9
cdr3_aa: CASSPREGGFTVNEQYF

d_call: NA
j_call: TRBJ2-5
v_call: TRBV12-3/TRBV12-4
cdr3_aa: CASSPQGGETQYF

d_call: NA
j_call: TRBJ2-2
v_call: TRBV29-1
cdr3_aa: CSVLRNTGELFF

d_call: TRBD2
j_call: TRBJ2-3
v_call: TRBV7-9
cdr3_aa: CASRMSGDTDTQYF

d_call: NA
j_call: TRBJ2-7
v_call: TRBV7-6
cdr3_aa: CASSLSGEQYF

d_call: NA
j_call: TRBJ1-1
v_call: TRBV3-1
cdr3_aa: CASSHTGNTEAFF

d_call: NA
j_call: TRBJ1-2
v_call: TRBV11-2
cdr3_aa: CASSLGLPGYTF

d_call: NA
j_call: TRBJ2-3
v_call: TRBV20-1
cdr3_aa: CSARYRGGPNTDTQYF

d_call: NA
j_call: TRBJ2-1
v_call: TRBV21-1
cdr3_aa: CASSNEQFF

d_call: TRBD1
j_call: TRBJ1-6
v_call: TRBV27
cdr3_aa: CASSVTTGRNSPLHF

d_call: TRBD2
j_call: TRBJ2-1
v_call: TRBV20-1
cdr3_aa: CSAMLGTSGGAYNEQFF

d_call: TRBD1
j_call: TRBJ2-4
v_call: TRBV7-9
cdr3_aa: CASSFIRGRVNIQYF